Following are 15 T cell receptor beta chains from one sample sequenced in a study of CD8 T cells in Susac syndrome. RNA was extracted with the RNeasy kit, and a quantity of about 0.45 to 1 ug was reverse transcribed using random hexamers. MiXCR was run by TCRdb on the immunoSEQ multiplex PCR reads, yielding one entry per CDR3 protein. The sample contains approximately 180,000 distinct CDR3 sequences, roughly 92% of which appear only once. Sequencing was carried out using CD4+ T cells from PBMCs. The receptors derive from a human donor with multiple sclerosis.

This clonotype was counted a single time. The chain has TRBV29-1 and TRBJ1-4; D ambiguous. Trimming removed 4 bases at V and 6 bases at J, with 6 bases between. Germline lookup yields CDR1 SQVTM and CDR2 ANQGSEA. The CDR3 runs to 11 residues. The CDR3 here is CSVAVYEKLFF. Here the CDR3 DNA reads TGCAGCGTTGCGGTGTATGAAAAACTGTTTTTT.

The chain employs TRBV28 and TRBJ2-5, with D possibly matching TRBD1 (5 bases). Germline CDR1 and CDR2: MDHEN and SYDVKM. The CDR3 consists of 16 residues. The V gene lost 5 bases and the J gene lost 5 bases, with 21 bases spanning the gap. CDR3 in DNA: TGTGCCAGCAGTCCCCTTGGTGCGCCAGGGTGGGAGACCCAGTACTTC. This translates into CASSPLGAPGWETQYF.

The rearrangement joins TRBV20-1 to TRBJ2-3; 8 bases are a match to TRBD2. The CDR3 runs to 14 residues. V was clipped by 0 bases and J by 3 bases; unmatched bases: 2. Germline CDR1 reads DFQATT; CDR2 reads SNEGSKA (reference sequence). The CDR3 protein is CSARDPSGTDTQYF. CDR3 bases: TGCAGTGCTAGAGATCCTAGCGGGACAGATACGCAGTATTTT.

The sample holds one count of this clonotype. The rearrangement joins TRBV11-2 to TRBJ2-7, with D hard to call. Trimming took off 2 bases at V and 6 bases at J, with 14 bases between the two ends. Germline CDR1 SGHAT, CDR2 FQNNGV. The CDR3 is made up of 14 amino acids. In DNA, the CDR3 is TGTGCCAGCAGCTTAAACGCTCCAGCCTTCGAGCAGTACTTC. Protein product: CASSLNAPAFEQYF.

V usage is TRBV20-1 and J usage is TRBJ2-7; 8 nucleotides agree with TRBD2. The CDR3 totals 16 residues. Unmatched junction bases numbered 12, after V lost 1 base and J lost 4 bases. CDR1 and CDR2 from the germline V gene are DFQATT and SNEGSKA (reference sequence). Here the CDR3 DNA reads TGCAGTGCTAGAGGGGTAGCGGGAACCTCTTCGTACGAGCAGTACTTC. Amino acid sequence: CSARGVAGTSSYEQYF.

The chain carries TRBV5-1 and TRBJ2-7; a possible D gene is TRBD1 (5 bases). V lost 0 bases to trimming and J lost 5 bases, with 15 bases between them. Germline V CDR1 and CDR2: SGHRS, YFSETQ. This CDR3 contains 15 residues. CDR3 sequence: CASSLDGGPGNEQYF. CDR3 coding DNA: TGCGCCAGCAGCTTGGATGGTGGGCCAGGGAACGAGCAGTACTTC.

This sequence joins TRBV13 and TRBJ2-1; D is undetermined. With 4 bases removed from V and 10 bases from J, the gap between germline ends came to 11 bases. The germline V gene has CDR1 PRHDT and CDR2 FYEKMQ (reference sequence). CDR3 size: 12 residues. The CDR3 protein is CASSSRLGEQFF. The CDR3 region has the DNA TGTGCCAGCAGCTCCCGGCTCGGCGAGCAGTTCTTC.

The CDR3 is CASWGAPPSNQPQHF. The CDR3 bases are TGTGCCAGTTGGGGGGCACCCCCTAGCAATCAGCCCCAGCATTTT. V is TRBV19 and J is TRBJ1-5; tentatively, D is TRBD1 (6 bases). V lost 8 bases, J lost 0 bases, and 14 bases lay in between. CDR3 size: 15 residues. Per the germline V gene, CDR1 is LNHDA and CDR2 is SQIVND (reference sequence).

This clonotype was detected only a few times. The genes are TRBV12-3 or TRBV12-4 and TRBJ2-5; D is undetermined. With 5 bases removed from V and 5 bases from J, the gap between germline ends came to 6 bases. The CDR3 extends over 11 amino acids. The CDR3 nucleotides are TGTGCCAGCAGTCCCTCGGAGACCCAGTACTTC. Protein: CASSPSETQYF.

CDR3 region: CASSLRGAQNTGELFF. CDR3 DNA sequence: TGTGCCAGCAGCTTAAGGGGGGCCCAGAACACCGGGGAGCTGTTTTTT. The chain couples TRBV7-9 to TRBJ2-2; perhaps D is TRBD1 or TRBD2 (6 bases each). This CDR3 is 16 amino acids long. Germline CDR1 and CDR2: SEHNR and FQNEAQ (reference sequence). Trimming pared 2 bases from V and 1 base from J, leaving 11 bases between. The full variable domain, rest sourced from reference TRBV7-9 and TRBJ2-2, is DTGVSQNPRHKITKRGQNVTFRCDPISEHNRLYWYRQTLGQGPEFLTYFQNEAQLEKSRLLSDRFSAERPKGSFSTLEIQRTEQGDSAMYLCASSLRGAQNTGELFFGEGSRLTVL.

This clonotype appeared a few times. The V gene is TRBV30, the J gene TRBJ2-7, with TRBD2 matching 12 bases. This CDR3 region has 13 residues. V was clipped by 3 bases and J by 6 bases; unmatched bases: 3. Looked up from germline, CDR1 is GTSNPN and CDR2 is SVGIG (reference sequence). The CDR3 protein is CAWSPLAGGEQYF. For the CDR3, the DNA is TGTGCCTGGAGCCCACTAGCGGGGGGCGAGCAGTACTTC.

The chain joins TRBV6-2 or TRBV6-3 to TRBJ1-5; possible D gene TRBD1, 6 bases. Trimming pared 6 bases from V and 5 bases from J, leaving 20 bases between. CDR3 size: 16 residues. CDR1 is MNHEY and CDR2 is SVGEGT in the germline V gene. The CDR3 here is CASSPHVGTQDQPQHF. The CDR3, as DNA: TGTGCCAGCAGCCCCCACGTGGGGACACAAGATCAGCCCCAGCATTTT.

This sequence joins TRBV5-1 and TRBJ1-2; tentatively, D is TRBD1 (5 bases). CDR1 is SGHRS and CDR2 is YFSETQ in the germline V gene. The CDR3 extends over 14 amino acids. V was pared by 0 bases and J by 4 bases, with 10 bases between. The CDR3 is CASSLGQGPYGYTF. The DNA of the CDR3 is TGCGCCAGCAGCTTGGGGCAGGGCCCCTATGGCTACACCTTC.

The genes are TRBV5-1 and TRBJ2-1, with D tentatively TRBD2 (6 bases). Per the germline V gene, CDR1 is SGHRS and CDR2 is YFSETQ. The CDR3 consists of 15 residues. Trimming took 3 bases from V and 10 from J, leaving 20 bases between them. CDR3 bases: TGCGCCAGCAGCTCCCGGGACTCGGGGGACGGAGAGCAGTTCTTC. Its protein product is CASSSRDSGDGEQFF.

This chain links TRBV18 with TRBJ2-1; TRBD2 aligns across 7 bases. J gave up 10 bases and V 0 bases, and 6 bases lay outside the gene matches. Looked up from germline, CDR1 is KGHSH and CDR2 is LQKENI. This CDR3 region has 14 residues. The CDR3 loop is CASSPPLLASEQFF. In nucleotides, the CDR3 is TGTGCCAGCTCACCACCCCTACTAGCGAGCGAGCAGTTCTTC. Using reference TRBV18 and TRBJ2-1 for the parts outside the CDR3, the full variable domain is NAGVMQNPRHLVRRRGQEARLRCSPMKGHSHVYWYRQLPEEGLKFMVYLQKENIIDESGMPKERFSAEFPKEGPSILRIQQVVRGDSAAYFCASSPPLLASEQFFGPGTRLTVL.